Sequencing of this TCR beta chain was carried out in a study of immune evolution from preneoplasia to lung adenocarcinoma. Regarding this clone: What it binds is unknown.

This CDR3 region has 15 residues. Trimming at V came to 0 bases and at J to 11 bases, leaving 14 bases not matched to a gene. Germline CDR1 reads GTSNPN; CDR2 reads SVGIG (reference sequence). Points from the study as a whole: Normal lung had highest clonality; later lesions appeared denser, more diverse.

Assay: immunoSEQ multiplex PCR; the TCRdb copy retains only in-frame clones and omits some. The sample gives 7,700 or so clones, about 84% of which show up once; more than 5.5% is in the top ten. This receptor was identified in a person aged 70 to 85 with lung adenocarcinoma. The chain uses TRBV30 and TRBJ1-1; 8 nucleotides align to TRBD1. The material sequenced was FFPE adjacent normal lung tissue. The CDR3 DNA follows: TGTGCCTGGAGTGTACCGGACGGACAGGGAATGGGTGCTTTCTTT. Protein: CAWSVPDGQGMGAFF.